This T cell receptor (beta chain) was captured in a study of blood T cell repertoires in COVID-19 (TCRdb year 2020). For context, the study as a whole: Collaborator samples came from the United States, Italy and Spain and covered acute and convalescent phases of COVID-19. The prospective study material was composed of cDNA or gDNA derived from T cells, B-cell-depleted T cells, or PBMCs. Where HLA class I and class II types were available, the types were taken from metadata supplied by the sample provider, not from assay-based typing. Nearly every sample came with metadata listing a de-identified subject ID, COVID-19 status, age in years and sex. The dataset comprised deeply sampled blood TCRbeta repertoires from subjects exposed to, actively infected with, or recovered from COVID-19. The samples were drawn from two sources: the first 160 participants of the ongoing ImmuneRACE study, and 1,254 subjects contributed by 6 global collaborators. The repertoires were released in a freely available public database intended as a resource for research on the immune response to SARS-CoV-2.

Paper-wide results and their limitations: Clinical and demographic metadata were provided uncurated, with the amount varying by source and participant.

TCRbeta CDR3 regions were amplified from genomic DNA using the immunoSEQ Assay, a bias-controlled multiplex PCR. The source study handled its data this way. The number of nucleated cells in each sample was estimated from the amplification of reference gene primers within the assay. Sequence reads were collapsed and filtered to measure the absolute abundance of every unique TCRbeta CDR3 rearrangement. For each sample, productive Simpson clonality was calculated by taking the square root of Simpson's diversity index across productive rearrangements. TCRdb provides this immuneACCESS table in a form limited to in-frame rearrangements. Some clones are lacking; in checked studies, under half of them reflect an unresolved V gene, and why the rest are absent is not known. V, J and clone size derive from that table, while D and trimming were established from the DNA sequence. A total of around 300,000 clones appear in this sample, 90% of them only once. The ten largest clones add up to over 3.5% of the sample.

Participants in the prospective study were enrolled through a virtual design, were aged about 18 to 100 years, and lived in approximately 24 United States geographic areas. In the prospective study, cohorts were assigned on the basis of participant-reported clinical history obtained from a screening survey and a study questionnaire. Each participant in the prospective study had whole blood, serum and a nasopharyngeal or oropharyngeal swab collected by mobile phlebotomists. Participants in the prospective study had the option to provide additional blood draws and questionnaires over a roughly two-month period. Before DNA extraction, prospective study blood samples were shipped either frozen or at room temperature. Points on this clone: There is no known antigen for this receptor. The record has no base qualities; no much larger clone is one base away.

According to the germline V gene, CDR1 reads MNHNS and CDR2 reads SASEGT. Spanning cysteine to phenylalanine, the CDR3 consists of 15 amino acids. The kept DNA is CDR3 alone, 45 bases in frame from the first base. V drops 2 bases and J drops 0 bases, leaving 7 bases in between. The receptor was isolated from a woman aged 18-30 years with acute COVID-19. The sequenced sample consisted of PBMCs or T cells enriched from blood (not recorded which). The rearrangement joined TRBV6-1 to TRBJ1-4; the D segment cannot be called with confidence. The DNA reads as follows: TGTGCCAGCAGTGAATCGGTTGCAACTAATGAAAAACTGTTTTTT. It codes for CASSESVATNEKLFF.